This note documents a single TCR beta chain sequence. Its antigen specificity is not known. No base qualities exist here, and no much larger clone lies one base off it. This sample was included in a study of blood T cell repertoires in COVID-19 (TCRdb year 2020). Background on the whole study: Samples covering the acute and convalescent phases of COVID-19 were provided by collaborators in the United States, Italy and Spain. The material from the prospective study consisted of cDNA or gDNA derived from T cells, B-cell-depleted T cells, or PBMCs. Subjects who had been exposed to COVID-19, were actively infected with it, or had recovered from it provided the deeply sampled blood TCRbeta repertoires that made up the dataset. The repertoires were released in a freely available public database meant as a resource for research on the immune response to SARS-CoV-2. The samples were drawn from two sources: the first 160 participants of the ongoing ImmuneRACE study, and approximately 1,300 subjects contributed by 6 global collaborators. The sample metadata nearly always contained a de-identified subject ID, COVID-19 status, age in years and sex. Where HLA class I and class II types were available, the types were taken from metadata supplied by the sample provider, not from assay-based typing.

Beyond this particular receptor, the publication reports: How much clinical and demographic metadata was included differed by source and by participant, and the metadata was provided uncurated.

In Seattle, one collaborating source enrolled patients while the infection was active and tracked those patients longitudinally over the course of disease. Whole blood was collected in K2EDTA tubes by collaborating institutions according to the institutions' own protocols. For TCRbeta analysis, collaborator samples were shipped as frozen whole blood, as isolated PBMCs, or as DNA extracted from either sample type. The immunoSEQ Assay, a bias-controlled multiplex PCR, was used to amplify TCRbeta CDR3 regions from genomic DNA. The published analysis was carried out like this. Within the assay, amplification of reference gene primers was used to estimate how many nucleated cells each sample contained. Sequence reads were collapsed and filtered to measure the absolute abundance of every unique TCRbeta CDR3 rearrangement. Productive Simpson clonality was computed per sample as the square root of Simpson's diversity index over productive rearrangements. TCRdb retrieved this table from immuneACCESS and kept in-frame rearrangements only. Not all clones are present; in checked studies, unresolved V genes account for under half, and no reason is known for the remainder. D and trimming come from the DNA, and the V and J calls and clone size come from that table. The sample table records 85,000 to 100,000 clones; roughly 79% of these occur just once. The ten largest clones take up around 4.8% of the sample.

The CDR3 has 13 amino acids, counting the end cysteine and phenylalanine. This entry keeps only the CDR3 DNA: 39 bases, framed from base 1. CDR1 and CDR2 are read off the germline V gene as KGHSH and LQKENI. The V and J ends are trimmed by 5 bases and 5 bases, leaving 7 bases between them. The sample comprised peripheral blood. The chain employs TRBV18 and TRBJ1-6; no D gene call is confident. The receptor was derived from a man older than 75 with COVID-19, enrolled during active disease. The CDR3: CASSGSHNSPLHF. DNA sequence: TGTGCCAGCTCAGGGAGTCATAATTCACCCCTCCACTTT.